The 15 T cell receptor beta chains presented below share a single source sample, sequenced in a study of T cell repertoires and Cas9 in healthy adults. Sequencing used immunoSEQ multiplex PCR; TCRdb keeps in-frame clones, though not all of them. The sample holds about 22,000 clones; approximately 90% are singletons and the top ten take 0.84%. What was sequenced was CD4+ effector T cells (CD127+, CD25-, CD137-, CD154-) from PBMCs; culture status not recorded. The source of these receptors is a human donor in good health.

This chain links TRBV30 with TRBJ2-3, with a tentative D call TRBD1 (6 bases). The CDR3 length is 15 residues. CDR1 and CDR2 from the germline V gene are GTSNPN and SVGIG (reference sequence). The V end was cut by 4 bases, the J end by 5 bases, with 19 bases between. The CDR3 is CAWTSGAGGGDTQYF. The CDR3 DNA reads as TGTGCCTGGACCTCAGGGGCAGGAGGAGGAGATACGCAGTATTTT.

This clone appeared a few times. This chain links TRBV19 with TRBJ2-1, with 8 bases aligning to TRBD2. This CDR3 is built from 14 residues. J gave up 5 bases and V 5 bases, and 5 bases lay outside the gene matches. Germline lookup yields CDR1 LNHDA and CDR2 SQIVND (reference sequence). CDR3 nucleotide sequence: TGTGCCAGTAGTGACGGGACTAGGCACAATGAGCAGTTCTTC. It specifies CASSDGTRHNEQFF.

V is TRBV29-1 and J is TRBJ2-3, with 9 bases fitting TRBD2. Germline assignment: CDR1 SQVTM and CDR2 ANQGSEA. Unmatched junction bases numbered 28, after V lost 6 bases and J lost 3 bases. The CDR3 has 21 residues. CDR3 DNA sequence: TGCAGCGTAACGGTCAGAAGCACTAGATCGGGGCGACTAGCGGTGACAGATACGCAGTATTTT. Its protein is CSVTVRSTRSGRLAVTDTQYF.

V gene TRBV14 combines with J gene TRBJ1-1; the D is unclear. Germline loops: CDR1 SGHDN, CDR2 FVKESK. The CDR3 totals 13 residues. Between the trimmed V and J ends, which lost 1 base and 4 bases, there was a span of 7 bases. The DNA of the CDR3 is TGTGCCAGCAGCCAAGGGTTGGCCACTGAAGCTTTCTTT. Translation: CASSQGLATEAFF.

The chain carries TRBV21-1 and TRBJ2-1; the DNA was not compared with TRBD2, the D call given in the table. TRBV21-1 is annotated as a pseudogene. The length of the CDR3 is 17 residues. The CDR3 DNA reads TGTGCCAGCAGCAAAGAGCTAGCGGGGGGGATCTACAATGAGCAGTTCTTC. Protein: CASSKELAGGIYNEQFF.

This clone was detected a few times. This chain connects TRBV7-2 to TRBJ2-1; 13 bases map to TRBD2. CDR3 length: 16 amino acids. Trimming cost V 3 bases and J 5 bases; bases outside gene matches: 4. Germline V gene lookup returns CDR1 SGHTA and CDR2 FQGNSA. In DNA, the CDR3 is TGTGCCAGCAGCTTCCAAGGACTAGCGGGAGACAATGAGCAGTTCTTC. Protein: CASSFQGLAGDNEQFF.

This rearrangement joins TRBV4-1 to TRBJ1-4; D unclear. V gave up 1 base and J gave up 7 bases, with 13 bases separating them. The germline gives CDR1 MGHRA, CDR2 YSYEKL. The CDR3 is 15 amino acids. CDR3 in DNA: TGCGCCAGCAGCCAAGTGGGGATCCCTGGTGAAAAACTGTTTTTT. It yields the protein CASSQVGIPGEKLFF.

V usage is TRBV28 and J usage is TRBJ2-1, with D perhaps matching TRBD2 (5 bases). Trimming shortened V by 7 bases and J by 6 bases, and 19 bases separated the two germline ends. The CDR3 has 15 amino acids. Germline loops: CDR1 MDHEN, CDR2 SYDVKM. CDR3 sequence reads: CASKAGSGNFNEQFF. In DNA, the CDR3 is TGTGCCAGCAAGGCAGGTTCGGGGAACTTCAATGAGCAGTTCTTC.

The rearrangement uses TRBV2 and TRBJ2-1; a possible D gene is TRBD2 (7 bases). This CDR3 spans 12 amino acids. V was trimmed by 6 bases and J by 8 bases, leaving 11 bases between them. Germline CDR1 and CDR2: SNHLY and FYNNEI. CDR3 DNA sequence: TGTGCCAGCAGGAGGGGGGGTCATGAGCAGTTCTTC. Translated, it gives CASRRGGHEQFF.

This clone came up a few times. The chain couples TRBV12-5 to TRBJ1-1; D not resolved. Germline V gene sequence: CDR1 LGHNT, CDR2 FRNRAP. The CDR3 has 11 amino acids. The V end was cut by 2 bases, the J end by 8 bases, with 6 bases between. The DNA of the CDR3 is TGTGCTAGTGGTTTGAGCAGAGAAGCTTTCTTT. As protein: CASGLSREAFF.

This clone was counted between two and nine times. The V and J genes are TRBV4-3 and TRBJ1-1, with D hard to call. Germline-derived CDR1 and CDR2 are LGHNA and YSLEER. The CDR3 totals 13 residues. V was shortened by 0 bases and J by 5 bases, with 7 bases between the two germline ends. CDR3 amino acids: CASSQDSGTEAFF. The CDR3 coding sequence is TGCGCCAGCAGCCAAGATTCCGGAACTGAAGCTTTCTTT.

This chain uses TRBV6-4 with TRBJ2-1; D is possibly TRBD1 (5 bases). Germline V gene data show CDR1 as MRHNA and CDR2 as SNTAGT. The CDR3 runs to 15 residues. Trimming removed 0 bases at V and 5 bases at J, with 11 bases between. The CDR3 protein is CASSDSQGQHNEQFF. CDR3 nucleotides: TGTGCCAGCAGTGACTCGCAAGGACAACACAATGAGCAGTTCTTC.

The chain combines TRBV15 with TRBJ1-5; D is undetermined. The germline V gene has CDR1 LNHNV and CDR2 YYDKDF (reference sequence). Trimming removed 2 bases from V and 0 bases from J, with 8 bases in between. The CDR3 covers 15 residues. The CDR3 DNA follows: TGTGCCACCAGCAGAAGCTACAGTAGCAATCAGCCCCAGCATTTT. This translates into CATSRSYSSNQPQHF.

The V call is TRBV27, the J call TRBJ1-2; D possibly corresponds to TRBD1 (5 bases). V dropped 2 bases and J dropped 8 bases, with 12 bases sitting between them. Looked up from germline, CDR1 is MNHEY and CDR2 is SMNVEV (reference sequence). CDR3 size: 13 residues. CDR3 bases: TGTGCCAGCAGTTTAAGGGGAGGGAAGGGCTACACCTTC. It translates to CASSLRGGKGYTF.

This sequence joins TRBV6-6 and TRBJ2-4; TRBD1 agrees at 7 bases. Germline trimming cut 0 bases from V and 1 base from J; bases unmatched to any gene: 3. There are 16 residues in the CDR3. The V gene's germline CDR1 is MNHNY and CDR2 SVGAGI (reference sequence). CDR3 region: CASSYSGQRAKNIQYF. DNA for the CDR3: TGTGCCAGCAGTTACTCGGGACAGAGGGCCAAAAACATTCAGTACTTC.